A selection of T cell receptor beta chains follows, all from one sample in a study of OX40 agonist ivuxolimab in advanced cancers. Clones were read by immunoSEQ multiplex PCR, and TCRdb kept only the in-frame ones, dropping some. Among tens of thousands of clones listed, about 89% were seen once. Sample: CD4+ or CD8+ T cells sorted from blood, taken in a trial of the OX40 agonist ivuxolimab. The receptor source for this set is an adult with an advanced solid tumor such as melanoma, head and neck, liver or kidney cancer. Each CDR3 is given with its conserved first and last residue. The D gene is left open where the match is weak. Some rows have no size entry. The others give once, few or many, or a class for an expanded clone.

D gene: -
J gene: TRBJ2-5
V gene: TRBV5-1
clone size: -
CDR3 DNA: TGCGCCAGCAGCTTATGGGGCGTTGAGACCCAGTACTTC
CDR3 protein: CASSLWGVETQYF

D gene: -
J gene: TRBJ2-7
V gene: TRBV6-1
clone size: -
CDR3 DNA: TGTGCCAGCAGTGTCTCGTCCTACGAGCAGTACTTC
CDR3 protein: CASSVSSYEQYF

D gene: -
J gene: TRBJ2-3
V gene: TRBV29-1
clone size: -
CDR3 DNA: TGCAGCGTAACCAACTCAGGGATAGATACGCAGTATTTT
CDR3 protein: CSVTNSGIDTQYF

D gene: TRBD2
J gene: TRBJ2-3
V gene: TRBV18
clone size: -
CDR3 DNA: TGTGCCAGCTCACCAGGAAGCGGGGGACGTTACACAGATACGCAGTATTTT
CDR3 protein: CASSPGSGGRYTDTQYF

D gene: -
J gene: TRBJ2-7
V gene: TRBV7-3
clone size: -
CDR3 DNA: TGTGCCAGCAGCTTAGCAGCAACCTACGAGCAGTACTTC
CDR3 protein: CASSLAATYEQYF

D gene: -
J gene: TRBJ1-2
V gene: TRBV28
clone size: -
CDR3 DNA: TGTGCCAGCAGCCTAAAGTATGGCTACACCTTC
CDR3 protein: CASSLKYGYTF

D gene: -
J gene: TRBJ2-1
V gene: TRBV28
clone size: -
CDR3 DNA: TGTGCCAGCAGTGGCGGGACGGCGATTGAGCAGTTCTTC
CDR3 protein: CASSGGTAIEQFF

D gene: -
J gene: TRBJ1-1
V gene: TRBV4-1
clone size: -
CDR3 DNA: TGCGCCAGCAGCCAGAGTGGACAGAAGATAATGAACACTGAAGCTTTCTTT
CDR3 protein: CASSQSGQKIMNTEAFF

D gene: -
J gene: TRBJ2-3
V gene: TRBV30
clone size: -
CDR3 DNA: TGTGCCTGGAGTGTACGATCCAAATTAGCAGGGACAGATACGCAGTATTTT
CDR3 protein: CAWSVRSKLAGTDTQYF

D gene: -
J gene: TRBJ2-1
V gene: TRBV6-5
clone size: few
CDR3 DNA: TGTGCCAGCAGTTCCTGGGATAATGAGCAGTTCTTC
CDR3 protein: CASSSWDNEQFF

D gene: -
J gene: TRBJ2-3
V gene: TRBV6-4
clone size: -
CDR3 DNA: TGTGCCAGCAGTGACGAACGGGGGGATACGCAGTATTTT
CDR3 protein: CASSDERGDTQYF

D gene: -
J gene: TRBJ1-1
V gene: TRBV2
clone size: -
CDR3 DNA: TGTGCCAGCAGGGAGGAACAGGCCGCCGGGACTGAAGCTTTCTTT
CDR3 protein: CASREEQAAGTEAFF

D gene: -
J gene: TRBJ1-3
V gene: TRBV5-1
clone size: -
CDR3 DNA: TGCGCCAGCAGCTTGAACCCGGAAACTGGAAACACCATATATTTT
CDR3 protein: CASSLNPETGNTIYF

D gene: -
J gene: TRBJ2-2
V gene: TRBV11-2
clone size: -
CDR3 DNA: TGTGCCAGCAGCTTAGACCGGACCCGCGTTGCCGGGGAGCTGTTTTTT
CDR3 protein: CASSLDRTRVAGELFF

D gene: -
J gene: TRBJ2-1
V gene: TRBV6-5
clone size: -
CDR3 DNA: TGTGCCAGCAGGCGGGACAATGAGCAGTTCTTC
CDR3 protein: CASRRDNEQFF

D gene: TRBD1
J gene: TRBJ1-1
V gene: TRBV6-6
clone size: -
CDR3 DNA: TGTGCCAGCGAAACTACGGACAGGGGCGCAGGAACTGAAGCTTTCTTT
CDR3 protein: CASETTDRGAGTEAFF

D gene: TRBD1
J gene: TRBJ1-2
V gene: TRBV9
clone size: -
CDR3 DNA: TGTGCCAGCAGCGCACAAGGTCCGGGACAGGGATCTGGCTACACCTTC
CDR3 protein: CASSAQGPGQGSGYTF

D gene: -
J gene: TRBJ1-4
V gene: TRBV6-5
clone size: -
CDR3 DNA: TGTGCCAGCAGTTACTCGAGTCGGTCTAATGAAAAACTGTTTTTT
CDR3 protein: CASSYSSRSNEKLFF

D gene: -
J gene: TRBJ2-2
V gene: TRBV2
clone size: -
CDR3 DNA: TGTGCCAGCACCAAGGACGGGAACACCGGGGAGCTGTTTTTT
CDR3 protein: CASTKDGNTGELFF

D gene: TRBD2
J gene: TRBJ2-1
V gene: TRBV19
clone size: -
CDR3 DNA: TGTGCCAGTAGTAGTATAGCGGGAGGGAGAAATGAGCAGTTCTTC
CDR3 protein: CASSSIAGGRNEQFF

D gene: TRBD2
J gene: TRBJ2-3
V gene: TRBV19
clone size: -
CDR3 DNA: TGTGCCAGTAGTACAACGGGGGGTGTAAGGACAGATACGCAGTATTTT
CDR3 protein: CASSTTGGVRTDTQYF

D gene: -
J gene: TRBJ1-5
V gene: TRBV27
clone size: -
CDR3 DNA: TGTGCCAGCAGCCAGGCGTACAATCAGCCCCAGCATTTT
CDR3 protein: CASSQAYNQPQHF

D gene: TRBD1
J gene: TRBJ1-2
V gene: TRBV30
clone size: -
CDR3 DNA: TGTGCCTGGAGTGGACCAAGGGACAGGGGGCTCGCGAACTATGGCTACACCTTC
CDR3 protein: CAWSGPRDRGLANYGYTF

D gene: TRBD2
J gene: TRBJ2-7
V gene: TRBV18
clone size: -
CDR3 DNA: TGTGCCAGCTCTGCCGCCGCTCAGCGGGGGGAGGGGGAGCAGTACTTC
CDR3 protein: CASSAAAQRGEGEQYF

D gene: -
J gene: TRBJ1-4
V gene: TRBV19
clone size: -
CDR3 DNA: TGTGCCAGTAGTTACTCGGGTGGAGGTGAAAAACTGTTTTTT
CDR3 protein: CASSYSGGGEKLFF

D gene: -
J gene: TRBJ2-1
V gene: TRBV20-1
clone size: -
CDR3 DNA: TGCAGTGCTCACAGACAGAACCAGCAGTTCTTC
CDR3 protein: CSAHRQNQQFF

D gene: TRBD1
J gene: TRBJ2-1
V gene: TRBV11-2
clone size: -
CDR3 DNA: TGTGCCAGCAGCTTAATTAGGACAGGGGGTAATGAGCAGTTCTTC
CDR3 protein: CASSLIRTGGNEQFF

D gene: -
J gene: TRBJ1-5
V gene: TRBV5-4
clone size: once
CDR3 DNA: TGTGCCAGCAGCTTGGGGCCTGCGGGCAATCAGCCCCAGCATTTT
CDR3 protein: CASSLGPAGNQPQHF

D gene: -
J gene: TRBJ2-1
V gene: TRBV19
clone size: -
CDR3 DNA: TGTGCCAGTAGTGTCGCAGGACTATCAACCTACAATGAGCAGTTCTTC
CDR3 protein: CASSVAGLSTYNEQFF

D gene: -
J gene: TRBJ2-7
V gene: TRBV10-2
clone size: -
CDR3 DNA: TGCGCCAGCAGGATGCCGGGGGCGAGTTTCGAGCAGTACTTC
CDR3 protein: CASRMPGASFEQYF

D gene: TRBD1
J gene: TRBJ1-2
V gene: TRBV10-1
clone size: -
CDR3 DNA: TGCGCCAGCAGTCGGGACAGGGGTTATGGCTACACCTTC
CDR3 protein: CASSRDRGYGYTF

D gene: -
J gene: TRBJ2-6
V gene: TRBV5-8
clone size: -
CDR3 DNA: TGTGCCAGCAGCTTGCCCGTCTCTGGGGCCAACGTCCTGACTTTC
CDR3 protein: CASSLPVSGANVLTF

D gene: -
J gene: TRBJ2-2
V gene: TRBV30
clone size: -
CDR3 DNA: TGTGCCTGGTCACACAGGGTCACCGGGGAGCTGTTTTTT
CDR3 protein: CAWSHRVTGELFF

D gene: -
J gene: TRBJ1-2
V gene: TRBV29-1
clone size: -
CDR3 DNA: TGCAGCACCCTGGGCAGGGCGGGTGGCTACACCTTC
CDR3 protein: CSTLGRAGGYTF

D gene: -
J gene: TRBJ1-5
V gene: TRBV6-4
clone size: -
CDR3 DNA: TGTGCCAGCAGCAAAACGGGGGTTTTT
CDR3 protein: CASSKTGVF

D gene: TRBD1
J gene: TRBJ2-7
V gene: TRBV19
clone size: -
CDR3 DNA: TGTGCCAGTAGTGACAGGGGAGCCGAGCAGTACTTC
CDR3 protein: CASSDRGAEQYF

D gene: -
J gene: TRBJ1-6
V gene: TRBV6-5
clone size: -
CDR3 DNA: TGTGCCAGCAGAGCGACAGGCCCCTATAATTCACCCCTCCACTTT
CDR3 protein: CASRATGPYNSPLHF

D gene: TRBD1
J gene: TRBJ2-7
V gene: TRBV5-6
clone size: -
CDR3 DNA: TGTGCCAGCAGCTGGGACAGGGTAGGAGAGCAGTACTTC
CDR3 protein: CASSWDRVGEQYF

D gene: -
J gene: TRBJ1-5
V gene: TRBV2
clone size: -
CDR3 DNA: TGTGCCAGCAGGATACAGTCTTATAGCAATCAGCCCCAGCATTTT
CDR3 protein: CASRIQSYSNQPQHF

D gene: -
J gene: TRBJ2-7
V gene: TRBV11-2
clone size: -
CDR3 DNA: TGTGCCAGCAGCCGGGAACTATTGACCTACGAGCAGTACTTC
CDR3 protein: CASSRELLTYEQYF

D gene: TRBD2
J gene: TRBJ2-1
V gene: TRBV9
clone size: -
CDR3 DNA: TGTGCCAGCAGCGTAGCGGTGAGCGGGAGGGAAGGGCAGTTCTTC
CDR3 protein: CASSVAVSGREGQFF

D gene: -
J gene: TRBJ1-4
V gene: TRBV5-1
clone size: -
CDR3 DNA: TGCGCCAGCAGCTTGGATGTTCACCCCAATGAAAAACTGTTTTTT
CDR3 protein: CASSLDVHPNEKLFF

D gene: TRBD1
J gene: TRBJ1-1
V gene: TRBV19
clone size: -
CDR3 DNA: TGTGCCAGTAGTTCGAGACAGGGGGAAGCTTTCTTT
CDR3 protein: CASSSRQGEAFF

D gene: -
J gene: TRBJ2-1
V gene: TRBV6-1
clone size: -
CDR3 DNA: TGTGCCAGCAGTGAAGCCCCGTTCAGGAGATACAATGAGCAGTTCTTC
CDR3 protein: CASSEAPFRRYNEQFF

D gene: TRBD2
J gene: TRBJ2-1
V gene: TRBV2
clone size: -
CDR3 DNA: TGTGCCAGTCAACCGGGACTAGTAAGCCTACTCCAGTTCTTC
CDR3 protein: CASQPGLVSLLQFF

D gene: -
J gene: TRBJ1-5
V gene: TRBV18
clone size: -
CDR3 DNA: TGTGCCAGCTCCCTCGGGGTTGATCAGCCCCAGCATTTT
CDR3 protein: CASSLGVDQPQHF

D gene: -
J gene: TRBJ2-7
V gene: TRBV10-2
clone size: -
CDR3 DNA: TGCGCCAGCAGTGATGGGAGGCAGTACTTC
CDR3 protein: CASSDGRQYF

D gene: -
J gene: TRBJ2-5
V gene: TRBV29-1
clone size: -
CDR3 DNA: TGCAGCGTCGCGCGAGGCCCCCAAGAGACCCAGTACTTC
CDR3 protein: CSVARGPQETQYF